This entry describes one TCR beta chain. Under the authors' procedure: Reference gene primer amplification yielded estimated nucleated cell counts. The data were produced by immunoSEQ multiplex PCR, yet TCRdb's version contains in-frame clones alone and is incomplete. V and J calls and clone size are copied from that table; D and trimming were computed from the DNA. The table lists some 29,000 clones, 80% to 90% of them singletons, with around 9.9% in the top ten. This record belongs to a study of blood T cell repertoires in COVID-19. Background on the study: The United States, Italy and Spain were the sources of the acute and convalescent COVID-19 samples. In each case, the material was cDNA or gDNA derived from T cells, B-cell-depleted T cells, or PBMCs.

The length of the CDR3 is 14 residues. The rearrangement uses TRBV21-1 and TRBJ2-7; the D call TRBD2 from the table was never checked on the DNA. TRBV21-1 is a known pseudogene. The sequence was collected from a human donor in a cohort sampled during active COVID-19. Sequenced material: peripheral blood. The CDR3 sequence: CASSKVDYTYEQYF. CDR3 DNA: TGTGCCAGCAGCAAAGTGGACTATACCTACGAGCAGTACTTC.